The rows below give T cell receptor beta chains drawn from one sample of a study of blood T cells in healthy people across ages. TCRdb re-called the 5' RACE reads through MiXCR, storing one row per CDR3 protein. The sample includes about 1.4 million distinct CDR3 sequences, approximately 59% seen only once; the top ten take over 5.5%. Material for sequencing was blood. These receptors came from a man aged 18 to 29 in good health. CDR3s include the opening cysteine and the closing phenylalanine or tryptophan. The D gene is left open where the match is weak.

TRBV4-2	TRBJ2-3	TRBD2	CASSHGDYSTDTQYF
TRBV25-1	TRBJ1-2	NA	CASSAGRQDGYTF
TRBV7-9	TRBJ1-2	NA	CASSLGFRGRDGYTF
TRBV6-5	TRBJ2-4	TRBD2	CASSYETSGISEQYF
TRBV15	TRBJ1-5	TRBD1	CATSRGGGTGDQPQHF
TRBV6-5	TRBJ2-1	NA	CASSYSPGDLNEQFF
TRBV4-1	TRBJ2-1	NA	CASSHTQGSNEQFF
TRBV12-3/TRBV12-4	TRBJ2-3	NA	CASSPAAGTDMQYF
TRBV19	TRBJ2-1	NA	CASSFAGRNEQFF
TRBV6-1	TRBJ2-1	NA	CATQVKVVPPNEQFF
TRBV6-2/TRBV6-3	TRBJ2-1	TRBD2	CASSPSGGADEQFF
TRBV10-3	NA	NA	CAIIEWTYEQYF
TRBV4-1	TRBJ1-2	TRBD1	CASSQDRGRYGYTF
TRBV14	TRBJ1-2	NA	CASSHQLDYGYTF
TRBV29-1	TRBJ2-3	NA	CSVGPRGSGTDTQYF
TRBV25-1	NA	NA	CASSEPARNEQYF
TRBV11-2	TRBJ2-2	NA	CASSLVDGLLGNTGELFF
TRBV5-1	TRBJ2-3	NA	CASSFRTDTQYF
TRBV12-3/TRBV12-4	TRBJ2-5	NA	CASSPVRDSGQETQYF
TRBV6-5	TRBJ1-2	TRBD1	CASSPSGQANYGYTF
TRBV13	TRBJ2-7	TRBD1	CASSSGQGVFYEQYF
TRBV11-2	TRBJ2-7	NA	CASSSDAGQFYEQYF
TRBV20-1	TRBJ2-7	TRBD2	CSGLAAPYEQYF
TRBV3-1	TRBJ2-4	NA	CASSQGVGRNIQYF
TRBV20-1	TRBJ2-3	TRBD2	CSAIPSGSGTDTQYF
TRBV14	TRBJ2-7	NA	CASSPARGDITYEQYF
TRBV6-2/TRBV6-3	TRBJ1-1	TRBD1	CASSWGQGGFDTEAFF
TRBV20-1	TRBJ1-1	NA	CSASPRSRGPNTEAFF
TRBV5-1	TRBJ2-7	TRBD1	CASSWGTAYEQYF
TRBV10-3	TRBJ1-4	NA	CAISVGPTTEKLFF
TRBV20-1	TRBJ1-2	TRBD1	CSARAPGGQGVNTF
TRBV7-2	TRBJ2-1	TRBD2	CASSLEKVLAGGEEQFF
TRBV10-3	TRBJ1-2	TRBD1	CAISAGQGARVGYGYTF
TRBV4-3	TRBJ2-3	TRBD2	CASSQDTGLAGSDTQYF
TRBV13	TRBJ1-2	NA	CANTYKTGPHGYTF
TRBV5-1	TRBJ1-6	NA	CASSKGIPQNSPLHF
TRBV27	TRBJ1-2	TRBD1	CASTGLTGGVYGYTF
TRBV4-3	TRBJ2-7	NA	CASSQGPVRSSYEQYF
TRBV2	TRBJ2-7	TRBD1	CASRGAQATGSYEQYF
TRBV15	TRBJ2-7	TRBD2	CATRSLAGGPYEQYF
TRBV25-1	TRBJ2-1	NA	CASSESSGPSSYNEQFF
TRBV2	TRBJ2-5	TRBD2	CASNDLAGGKTQYF
TRBV25-1	TRBJ2-5	NA	CASSGSGVAGTQYF
TRBV4-1	TRBJ2-1	NA	CASSQEDGAINNEQFF
TRBV11-2	TRBJ2-5	NA	CASTLLGLSGETQYF
TRBV20-1	TRBJ2-1	NA	CSASLTSHNEQFF
TRBV29-1	TRBJ2-7	TRBD1	CSVSGTGSFNEQYF
TRBV9	TRBJ2-3	TRBD2	CASSVAASGSQETQYF
TRBV25-1	TRBJ1-1	TRBD1	CASSELGTDEAFF
TRBV10-3	TRBJ2-1	TRBD2	CAIRSGGLNEQFF
TRBV5-6	TRBJ1-6	NA	CASSLAVGATPSPLHF